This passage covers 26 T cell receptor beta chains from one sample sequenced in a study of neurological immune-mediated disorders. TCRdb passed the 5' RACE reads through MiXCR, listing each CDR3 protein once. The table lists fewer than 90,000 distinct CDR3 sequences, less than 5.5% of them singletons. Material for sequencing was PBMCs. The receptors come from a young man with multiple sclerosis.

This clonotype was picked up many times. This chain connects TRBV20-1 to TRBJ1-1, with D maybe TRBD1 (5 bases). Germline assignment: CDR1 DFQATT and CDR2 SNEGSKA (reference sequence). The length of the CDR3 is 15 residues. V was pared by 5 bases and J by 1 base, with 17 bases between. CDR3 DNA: TGCAGTGCTTCAAACCCCAGGGATAGGAACACTGAAGCTTTCTTT. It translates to CSASNPRDRNTEAFF.

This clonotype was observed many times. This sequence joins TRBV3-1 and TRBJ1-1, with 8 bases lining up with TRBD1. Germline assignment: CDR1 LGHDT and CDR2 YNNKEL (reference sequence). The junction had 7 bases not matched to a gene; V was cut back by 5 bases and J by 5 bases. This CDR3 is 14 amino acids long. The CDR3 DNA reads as TGTGCCAGCAGCAGCGGACAGGGTCAAACTGAAGCTTTCTTT. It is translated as CASSSGQGQTEAFF.

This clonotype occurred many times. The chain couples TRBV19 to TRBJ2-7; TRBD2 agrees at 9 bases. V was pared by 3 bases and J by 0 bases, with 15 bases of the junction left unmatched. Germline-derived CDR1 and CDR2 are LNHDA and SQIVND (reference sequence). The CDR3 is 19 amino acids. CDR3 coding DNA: TGTGCCAGTAGTATCTACCCGCAAATAGCGGGGGTTAACTCCTACGAGCAGTACTTC. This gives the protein CASSIYPQIAGVNSYEQYF.

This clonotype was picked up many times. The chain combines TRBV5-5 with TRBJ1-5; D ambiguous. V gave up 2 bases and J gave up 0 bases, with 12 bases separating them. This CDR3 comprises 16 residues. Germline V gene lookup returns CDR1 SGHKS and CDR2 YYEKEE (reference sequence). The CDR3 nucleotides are TGTGCCAGCAGCTTCGCGGGAGATCTTAGCAATCAGCCCCAGCATTTT. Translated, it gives CASSFAGDLSNQPQHF.

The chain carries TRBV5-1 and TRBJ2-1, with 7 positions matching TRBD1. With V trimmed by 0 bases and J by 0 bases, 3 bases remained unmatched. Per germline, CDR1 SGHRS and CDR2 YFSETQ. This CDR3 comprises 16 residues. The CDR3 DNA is TGCGCCAGCAGCTTGGAGGACAGGAGCTCCTACAATGAGCAGTTCTTC. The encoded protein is CASSLEDRSSYNEQFF. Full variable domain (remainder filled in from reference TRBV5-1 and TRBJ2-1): KAGVTQTPRYLIKTRGQQVTLSCSPISGHRSVSWYQQTPGQGLQFLFEYFSETQRNKGNFPGRFSGRQFSNSRSEMNVSTLELGDSALYLCASSLEDRSSYNEQFFGPGTRLTVL.

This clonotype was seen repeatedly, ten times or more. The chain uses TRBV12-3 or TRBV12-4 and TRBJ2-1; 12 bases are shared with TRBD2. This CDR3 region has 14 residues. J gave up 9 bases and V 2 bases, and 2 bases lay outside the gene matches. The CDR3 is CASSLTSGRIEQFF. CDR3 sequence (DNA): TGTGCCAGCAGTTTAACTAGCGGGAGGATTGAGCAGTTCTTC.

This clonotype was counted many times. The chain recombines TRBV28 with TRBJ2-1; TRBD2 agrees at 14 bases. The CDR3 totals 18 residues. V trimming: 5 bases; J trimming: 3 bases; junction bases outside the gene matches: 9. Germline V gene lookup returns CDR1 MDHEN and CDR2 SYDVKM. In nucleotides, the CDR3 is TGTGCCAGCAGTATCCCCCGACTAGCGGGAGGGCTCTACAATGAGCAGTTCTTC. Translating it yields CASSIPRLAGGLYNEQFF. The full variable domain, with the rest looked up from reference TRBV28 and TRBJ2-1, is DVKVTQSSRYLVKRTGEKVFLECVQDMDHENMFWYRQDPGLGLRLIYFSYDVKMKEKGDIPEGYSVSREKKERFSLILESASTNQTSMYLCASSIPRLAGGLYNEQFFGPGTRLTVL.

This CDR3 reads CSATGGPSYEQYF. In nucleotides, the CDR3 is TGCAGTGCTACGGGGGGTCCCTCCTACGAGCAGTACTTC. The V call is TRBV20-1, the J call TRBJ2-7; 7 bases agree with TRBD2. Germline CDR1 is DFQATT and CDR2 is SNEGSKA (reference sequence). This CDR3 contains 13 residues. The V and J ends lost 4 bases and 0 bases, in that order; junction bases with no gene match: 3.

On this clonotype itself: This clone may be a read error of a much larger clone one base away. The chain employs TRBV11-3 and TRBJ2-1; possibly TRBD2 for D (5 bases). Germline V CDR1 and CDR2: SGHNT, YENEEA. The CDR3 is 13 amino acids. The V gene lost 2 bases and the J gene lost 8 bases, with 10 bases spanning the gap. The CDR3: CASSLRIAYEQFF. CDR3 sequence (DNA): TGTGCCAGCAGCTTAAGAATAGCGTATGAGCAGTTCTTC.

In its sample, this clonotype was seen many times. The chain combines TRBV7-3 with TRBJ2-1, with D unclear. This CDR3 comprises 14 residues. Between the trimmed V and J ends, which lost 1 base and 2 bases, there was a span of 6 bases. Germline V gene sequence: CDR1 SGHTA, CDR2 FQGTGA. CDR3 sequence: CASSLRPAYNEQFF. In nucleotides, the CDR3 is TGTGCCAGCAGCTTAAGGCCAGCCTACAATGAGCAGTTCTTC.

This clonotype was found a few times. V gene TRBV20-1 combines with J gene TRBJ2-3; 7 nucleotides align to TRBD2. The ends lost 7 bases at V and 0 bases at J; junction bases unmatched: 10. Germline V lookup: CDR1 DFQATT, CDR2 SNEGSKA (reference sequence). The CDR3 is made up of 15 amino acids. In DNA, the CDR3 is TGCAGTGTCCTTCCGCCTAGCGGTAGCACAGATACGCAGTATTTT. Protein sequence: CSVLPPSGSTDTQYF.

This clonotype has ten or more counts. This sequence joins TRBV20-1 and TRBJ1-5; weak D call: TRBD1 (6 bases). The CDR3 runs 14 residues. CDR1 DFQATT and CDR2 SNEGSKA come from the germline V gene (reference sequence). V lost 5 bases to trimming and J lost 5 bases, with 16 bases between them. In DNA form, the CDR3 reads TGCAGTGCTTCCTCGGGGAGGGGGTATCAGCCCCAGCATTTT. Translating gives CSASSGRGYQPQHF.

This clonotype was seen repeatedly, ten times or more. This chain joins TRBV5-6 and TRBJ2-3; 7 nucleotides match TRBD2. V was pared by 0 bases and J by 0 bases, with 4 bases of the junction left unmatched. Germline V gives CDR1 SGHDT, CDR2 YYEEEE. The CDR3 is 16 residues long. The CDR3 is CASSLVTSASTDTQYF. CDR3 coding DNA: TGTGCCAGCAGCTTGGTTACTAGCGCTAGCACAGATACGCAGTATTTT.

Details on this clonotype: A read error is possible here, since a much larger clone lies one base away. This chain's CDR3 is CASSDGDSDFSDTQYF. For the CDR3, the DNA is TGCGCCAGCTCGGACGGGGACAGTGATTTTTCAGATACGCAGTATTTT. This chain connects TRBV5-1 to TRBJ2-3, with TRBD1 matching 7 bases. The germline CDR1 and CDR2 sequences are SGHRS and YFSETQ. This CDR3 spans 16 amino acids. V lost 7 bases, J lost 4 bases, and 15 bases stayed unmatched.

CDR3 sequence (DNA): TGCGCCAGCAGCTTGGCACGGACAGGGGGAAGGGATGACTACACCTTC. Translating it yields CASSLARTGGRDDYTF. This chain connects TRBV5-1 to TRBJ1-2; TRBD1 matches 10 bases. The CDR3 runs to 16 residues. V lost 0 bases, J lost 10 bases, and 12 bases stayed unmatched. CDR1 and CDR2 (germline): SGHRS, YFSETQ.

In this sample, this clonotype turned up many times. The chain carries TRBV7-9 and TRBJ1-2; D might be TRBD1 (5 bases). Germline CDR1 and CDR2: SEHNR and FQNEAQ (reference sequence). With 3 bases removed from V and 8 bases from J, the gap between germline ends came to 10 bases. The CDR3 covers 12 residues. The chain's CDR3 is CASSLRGEGYTF. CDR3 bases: TGTGCCAGCAGCTTGAGGGGAGAGGGCTACACCTTC.

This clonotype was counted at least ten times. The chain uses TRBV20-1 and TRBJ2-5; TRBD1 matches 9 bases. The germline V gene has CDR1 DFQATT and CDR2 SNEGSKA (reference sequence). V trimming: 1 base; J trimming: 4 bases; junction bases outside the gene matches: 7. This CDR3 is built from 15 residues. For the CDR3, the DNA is TGCAGTGCTAGAGCTTCGGGACAGGGTAGAGAGACCCAGTACTTC. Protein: CSARASGQGRETQYF.

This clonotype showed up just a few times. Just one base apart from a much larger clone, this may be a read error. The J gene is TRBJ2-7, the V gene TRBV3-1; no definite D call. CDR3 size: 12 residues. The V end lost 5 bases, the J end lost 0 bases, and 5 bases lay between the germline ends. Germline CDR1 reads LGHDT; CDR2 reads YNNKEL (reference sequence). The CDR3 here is CASSNSSYEQYF. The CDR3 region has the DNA TGTGCCAGCAGCAACAGCTCCTACGAGCAGTACTTC.

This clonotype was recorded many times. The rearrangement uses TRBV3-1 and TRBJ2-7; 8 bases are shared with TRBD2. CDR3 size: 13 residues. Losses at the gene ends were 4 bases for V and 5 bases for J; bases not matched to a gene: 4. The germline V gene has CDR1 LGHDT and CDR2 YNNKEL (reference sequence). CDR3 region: CASSRQLADEQYF. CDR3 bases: TGTGCCAGCAGCCGACAACTAGCGGACGAGCAGTACTTC.

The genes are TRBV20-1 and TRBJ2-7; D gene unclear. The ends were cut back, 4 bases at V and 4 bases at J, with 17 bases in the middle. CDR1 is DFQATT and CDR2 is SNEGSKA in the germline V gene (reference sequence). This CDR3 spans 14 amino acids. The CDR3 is CSAKGAFGMYEQYF. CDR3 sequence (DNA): TGCAGTGCTAAAGGCGCTTTCGGAATGTACGAGCAGTACTTC.

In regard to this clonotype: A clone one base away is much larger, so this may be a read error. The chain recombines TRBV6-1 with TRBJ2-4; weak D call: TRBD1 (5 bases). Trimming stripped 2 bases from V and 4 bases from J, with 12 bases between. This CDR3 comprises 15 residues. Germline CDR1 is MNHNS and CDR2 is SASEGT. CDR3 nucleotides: TGTGCCAGCAGTGAAATCTGGACAACTAAAAACATTCAGTACTTC. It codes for CASSEIWTTKNIQYF.

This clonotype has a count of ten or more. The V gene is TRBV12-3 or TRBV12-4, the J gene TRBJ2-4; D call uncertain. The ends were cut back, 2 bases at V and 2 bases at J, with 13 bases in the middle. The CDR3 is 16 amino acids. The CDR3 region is CASSLTPDNTKNIQYF. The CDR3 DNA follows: TGTGCCAGCAGTTTAACCCCCGACAATACCAAAAACATTCAGTACTTC.

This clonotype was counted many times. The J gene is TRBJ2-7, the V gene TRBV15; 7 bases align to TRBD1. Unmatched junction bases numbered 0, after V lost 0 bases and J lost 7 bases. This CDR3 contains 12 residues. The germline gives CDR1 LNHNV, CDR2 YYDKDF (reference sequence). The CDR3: CATSRDRGEQYF. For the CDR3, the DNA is TGTGCCACCAGCAGAGACAGGGGGGAGCAGTACTTC.

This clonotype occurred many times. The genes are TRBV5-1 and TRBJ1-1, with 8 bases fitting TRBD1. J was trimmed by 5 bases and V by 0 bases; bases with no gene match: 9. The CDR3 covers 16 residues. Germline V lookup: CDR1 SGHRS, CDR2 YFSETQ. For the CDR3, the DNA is TGCGCCAGCAGCTTGGGATCTGGGACAGGCGGTACTGAAGCTTTCTTT. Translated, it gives CASSLGSGTGGTEAFF.

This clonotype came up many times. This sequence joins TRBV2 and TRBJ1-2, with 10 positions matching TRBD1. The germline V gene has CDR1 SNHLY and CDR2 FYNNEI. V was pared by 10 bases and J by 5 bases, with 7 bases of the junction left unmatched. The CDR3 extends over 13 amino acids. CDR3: CAIPGQGRYGYTF. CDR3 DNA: TGTGCCATCCCGGGACAGGGGAGATATGGCTACACCTTC.

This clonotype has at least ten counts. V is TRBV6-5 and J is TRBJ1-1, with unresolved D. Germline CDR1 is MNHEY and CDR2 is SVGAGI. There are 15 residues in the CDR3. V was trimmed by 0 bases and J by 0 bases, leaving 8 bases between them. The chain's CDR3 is CASSYSVLMNTEAFF. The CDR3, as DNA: TGTGCCAGCAGTTACTCGGTCTTAATGAACACTGAAGCTTTCTTT.